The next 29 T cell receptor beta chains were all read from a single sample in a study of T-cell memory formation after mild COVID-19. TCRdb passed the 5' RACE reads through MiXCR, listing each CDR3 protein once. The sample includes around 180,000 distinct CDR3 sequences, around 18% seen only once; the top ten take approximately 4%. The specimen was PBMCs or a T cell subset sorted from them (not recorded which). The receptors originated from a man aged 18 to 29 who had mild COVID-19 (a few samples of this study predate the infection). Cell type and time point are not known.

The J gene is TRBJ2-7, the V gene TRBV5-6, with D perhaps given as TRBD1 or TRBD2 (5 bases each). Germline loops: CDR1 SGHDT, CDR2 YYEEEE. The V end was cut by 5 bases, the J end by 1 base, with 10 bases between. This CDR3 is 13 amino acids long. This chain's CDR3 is CASRSGPSYEQYV. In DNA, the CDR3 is TGTGCCAGCAGATCGGGACCATCCTACGAGCAGTACGTC.

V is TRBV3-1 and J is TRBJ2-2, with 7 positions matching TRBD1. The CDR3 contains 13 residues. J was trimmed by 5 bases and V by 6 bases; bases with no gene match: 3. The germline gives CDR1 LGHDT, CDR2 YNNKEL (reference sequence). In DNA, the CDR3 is TGTGCCAGCAGGTCGACAGGGACCGGGGAGCTGTTTTTT. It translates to CASRSTGTGELFF.

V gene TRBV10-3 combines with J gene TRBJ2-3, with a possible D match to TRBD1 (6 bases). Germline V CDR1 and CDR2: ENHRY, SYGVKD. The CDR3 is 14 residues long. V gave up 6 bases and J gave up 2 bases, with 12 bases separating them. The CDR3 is CAIRVGQSTDTQYF. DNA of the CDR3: TGTGCCATCAGGGTAGGACAGTCCACAGATACGCAGTATTTT.

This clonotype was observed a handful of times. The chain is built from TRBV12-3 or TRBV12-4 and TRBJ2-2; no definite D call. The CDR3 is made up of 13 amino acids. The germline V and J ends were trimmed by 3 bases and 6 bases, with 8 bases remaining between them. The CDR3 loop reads CASSFVRPGELFF. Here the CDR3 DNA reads TGTGCCAGCAGTTTCGTGCGGCCCGGGGAGCTGTTTTTT.

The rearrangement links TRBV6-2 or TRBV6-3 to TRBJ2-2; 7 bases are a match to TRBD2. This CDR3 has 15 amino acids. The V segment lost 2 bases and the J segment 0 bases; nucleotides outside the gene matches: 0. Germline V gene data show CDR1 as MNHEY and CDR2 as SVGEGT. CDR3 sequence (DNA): TGTGCCAGCAGTTACGCGGGGGCGAACACCGGGGAGCTGTTTTTT. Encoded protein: CASSYAGANTGELFF.

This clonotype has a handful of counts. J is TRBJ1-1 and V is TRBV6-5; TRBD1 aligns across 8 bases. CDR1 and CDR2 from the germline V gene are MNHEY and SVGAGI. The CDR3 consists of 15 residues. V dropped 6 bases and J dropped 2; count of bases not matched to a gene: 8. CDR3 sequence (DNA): TGTGCCAGCAGGCCGACAGGGGTAATAAACACTGAAGCTTTCTTT. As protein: CASRPTGVINTEAFF.

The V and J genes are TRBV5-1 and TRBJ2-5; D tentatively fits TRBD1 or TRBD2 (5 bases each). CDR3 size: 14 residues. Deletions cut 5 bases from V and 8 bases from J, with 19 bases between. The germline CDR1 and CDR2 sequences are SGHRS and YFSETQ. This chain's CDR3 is CASSWDQPLGTQYF. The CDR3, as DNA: TGCGCCAGCAGTTGGGACCAGCCTCTCGGAACCCAGTACTTC.

DNA of the CDR3: TGTGCCAGCAGCCCCCGGGACAGGGGGTATGGCTACACCTTC. Protein: CASSPRDRGYGYTF. The chain links TRBV9 to TRBJ1-2, with TRBD1 matching over 11 bases. With V trimmed by 4 bases and J by 5 bases, 4 bases remained unmatched. Germline V gene sequence: CDR1 SGDLS, CDR2 YYNGEE. This CDR3 region has 14 residues.

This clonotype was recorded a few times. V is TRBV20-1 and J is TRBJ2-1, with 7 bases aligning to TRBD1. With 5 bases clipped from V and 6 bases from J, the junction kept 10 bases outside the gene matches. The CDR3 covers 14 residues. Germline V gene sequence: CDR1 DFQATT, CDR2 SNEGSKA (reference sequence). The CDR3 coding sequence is TGCAGTGCTCGAGGGGGCGGTACGTTCAATGAGCAGTTCTTC. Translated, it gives CSARGGGTFNEQFF.

In DNA form, the CDR3 reads TGTGCCAGCATCTCACTCATGAACACTGAAGCTTTCTTT. This translates into CASISLMNTEAFF. This chain connects TRBV5-5 to TRBJ1-1, with D uncertain. Trimming took 6 bases from V and 0 from J, leaving 9 bases between them. The germline V gene has CDR1 SGHKS and CDR2 YYEKEE (reference sequence). CDR3 length: 13 amino acids.

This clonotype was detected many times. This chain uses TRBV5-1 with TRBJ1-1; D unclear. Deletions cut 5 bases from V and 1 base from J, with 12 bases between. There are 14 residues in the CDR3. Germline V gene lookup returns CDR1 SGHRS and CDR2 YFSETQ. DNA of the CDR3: TGCGCCAGCAGTTCTCGAGGGCGGAACACTGAAGCTTTCTTT. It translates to CASSSRGRNTEAFF.

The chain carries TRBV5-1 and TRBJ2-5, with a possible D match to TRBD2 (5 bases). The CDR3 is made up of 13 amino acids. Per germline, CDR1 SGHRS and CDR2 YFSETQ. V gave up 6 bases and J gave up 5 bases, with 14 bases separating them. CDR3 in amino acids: CASNPRTGETQYF. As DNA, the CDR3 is TGCGCCAGCAACCCGAGGACTGGCGAGACCCAGTACTTC.

In DNA, the CDR3 is TGTGCCATCAGGACTAGCGGGGGCACCACAGATACGCAGTATTTT. Translated, it gives CAIRTSGGTTDTQYF. The chain employs TRBV10-3 and TRBJ2-3; TRBD2 matches at 12 bases. The CDR3 runs 15 residues. Germline V gives CDR1 ENHRY, CDR2 SYGVKD. With 6 bases clipped from V and 2 bases from J, the junction kept 3 bases outside the gene matches.

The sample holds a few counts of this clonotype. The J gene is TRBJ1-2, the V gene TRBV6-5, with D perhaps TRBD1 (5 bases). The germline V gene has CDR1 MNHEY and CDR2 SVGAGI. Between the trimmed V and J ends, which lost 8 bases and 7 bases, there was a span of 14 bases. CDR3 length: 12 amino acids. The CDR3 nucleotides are TGTGCCAGCGCAGCCTGGGGGGGTGGCTACACCTTC. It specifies CASAAWGGGYTF.

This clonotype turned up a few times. CDR3 in amino acids: CASSFGGAETGELFF. The CDR3 DNA sequence: TGTGCCAGCAGCTTTGGGGGGGCCGAAACCGGGGAGCTGTTTTTT. This sequence joins TRBV7-8 and TRBJ2-2; maybe TRBD2 (7 bases). Germline lookup yields CDR1 SGHVS and CDR2 FQNEAQ. Trimming pared 3 bases from V and 5 bases from J, leaving 13 bases between. The CDR3 covers 15 residues.

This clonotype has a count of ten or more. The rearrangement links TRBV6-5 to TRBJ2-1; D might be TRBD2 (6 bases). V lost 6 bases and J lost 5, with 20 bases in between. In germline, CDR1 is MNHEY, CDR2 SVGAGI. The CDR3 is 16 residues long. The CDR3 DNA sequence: TGTGCCAGCAGCCCCGGGAGCGCCCAGGGTAACAATGAGCAGTTCTTC. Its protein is CASSPGSAQGNNEQFF.

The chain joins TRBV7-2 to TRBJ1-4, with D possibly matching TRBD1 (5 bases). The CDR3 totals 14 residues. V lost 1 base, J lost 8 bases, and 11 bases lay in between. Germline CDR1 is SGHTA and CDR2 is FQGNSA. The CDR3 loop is CASSLVEGHEKLFF. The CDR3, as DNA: TGTGCCAGCAGCTTAGTGGAGGGGCACGAAAAACTGTTTTTT. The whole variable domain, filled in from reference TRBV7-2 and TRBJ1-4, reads GAGVSQSPSNKVTEKGKDVELRCDPISGHTALYWYRQSLGQGLEFLIYFQGNSAPDKSGLPSDRFSAERTGGSVSTLTIQRTQQEDSAVYLCASSLVEGHEKLFFGSGTQLSVL.

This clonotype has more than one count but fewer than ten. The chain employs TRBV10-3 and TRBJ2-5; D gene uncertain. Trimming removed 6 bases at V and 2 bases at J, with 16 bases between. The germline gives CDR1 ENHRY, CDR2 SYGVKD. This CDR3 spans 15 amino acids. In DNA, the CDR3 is TGTGCCATCAGCTCAAACATGGGAATGCAAGAGACCCAGTACTTC. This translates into CAISSNMGMQETQYF.

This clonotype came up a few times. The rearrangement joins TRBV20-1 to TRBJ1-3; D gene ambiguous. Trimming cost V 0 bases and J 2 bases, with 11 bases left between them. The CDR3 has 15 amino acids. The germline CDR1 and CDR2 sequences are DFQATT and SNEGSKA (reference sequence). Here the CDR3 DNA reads TGCAGTGCTAGAGATCACCCGTCGCCTGGAAACACCATATATTTT. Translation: CSARDHPSPGNTIYF.

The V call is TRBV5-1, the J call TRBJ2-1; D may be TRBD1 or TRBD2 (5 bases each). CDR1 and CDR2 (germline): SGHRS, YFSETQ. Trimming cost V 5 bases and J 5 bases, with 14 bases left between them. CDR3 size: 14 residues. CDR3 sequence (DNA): TGCGCCAGCAGGGTGATAGGGGAGAACAATGAGCAGTTCTTC. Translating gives CASRVIGENNEQFF. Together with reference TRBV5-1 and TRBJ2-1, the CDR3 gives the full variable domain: KAGVTQTPRYLIKTRGQQVTLSCSPISGHRSVSWYQQTPGQGLQFLFEYFSETQRNKGNFPGRFSGRQFSNSRSEMNVSTLELGDSALYLCASRVIGENNEQFFGPGTRLTVL.

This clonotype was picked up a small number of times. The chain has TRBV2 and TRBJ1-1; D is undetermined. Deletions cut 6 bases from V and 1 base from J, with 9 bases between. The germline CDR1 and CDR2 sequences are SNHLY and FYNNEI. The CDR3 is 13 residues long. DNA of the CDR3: TGTGCCAGCAGGGTGGAGAGGAACACTGAAGCTTTCTTT. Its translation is CASRVERNTEAFF.

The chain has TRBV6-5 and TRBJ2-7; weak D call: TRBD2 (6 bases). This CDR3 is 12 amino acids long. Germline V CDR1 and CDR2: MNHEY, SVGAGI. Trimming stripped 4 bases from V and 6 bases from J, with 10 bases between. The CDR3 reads CASSSGTLEQYF. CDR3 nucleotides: TGTGCCAGCAGTTCCGGGACTCTCGAGCAGTACTTC.

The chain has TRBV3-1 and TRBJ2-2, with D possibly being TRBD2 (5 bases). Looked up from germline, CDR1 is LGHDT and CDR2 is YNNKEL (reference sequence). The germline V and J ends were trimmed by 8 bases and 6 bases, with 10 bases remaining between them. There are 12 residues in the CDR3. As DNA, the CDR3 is TGTGCCAGCGGACCCGGGGCCGGGGAGCTGTTTTTT. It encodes CASGPGAGELFF.

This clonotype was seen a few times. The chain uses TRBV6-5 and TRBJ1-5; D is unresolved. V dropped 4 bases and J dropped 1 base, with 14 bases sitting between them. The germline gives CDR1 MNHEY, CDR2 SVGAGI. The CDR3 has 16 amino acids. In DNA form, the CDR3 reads TGTGCCAGCAGTTCACTCTCCGGACTGAGCAATCAGCCCCAGCATTTT. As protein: CASSSLSGLSNQPQHF.

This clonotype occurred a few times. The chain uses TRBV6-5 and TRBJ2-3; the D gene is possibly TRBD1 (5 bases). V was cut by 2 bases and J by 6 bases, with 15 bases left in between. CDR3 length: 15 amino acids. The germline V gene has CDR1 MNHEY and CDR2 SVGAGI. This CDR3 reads CASSYARTSLDTQYF. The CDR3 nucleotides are TGTGCCAGCAGTTACGCCCGGACATCGTTGGATACGCAGTATTTT.

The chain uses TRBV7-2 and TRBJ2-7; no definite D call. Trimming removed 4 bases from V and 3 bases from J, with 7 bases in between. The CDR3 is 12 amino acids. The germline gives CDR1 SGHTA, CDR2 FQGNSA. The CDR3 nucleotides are TGTGCCAGCAGCTCCCCCCTCTACGAGCAGTACTTC. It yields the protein CASSSPLYEQYF.

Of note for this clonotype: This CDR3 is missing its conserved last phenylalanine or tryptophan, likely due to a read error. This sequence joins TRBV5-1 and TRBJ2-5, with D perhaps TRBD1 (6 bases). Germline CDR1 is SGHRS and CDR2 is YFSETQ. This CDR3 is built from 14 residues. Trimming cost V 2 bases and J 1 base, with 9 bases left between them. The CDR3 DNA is TGCGCCAGCAGCTTAGGACAGCCCCAAGAGACCCAGTACTTA. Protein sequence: CASSLGQPQETQYL.

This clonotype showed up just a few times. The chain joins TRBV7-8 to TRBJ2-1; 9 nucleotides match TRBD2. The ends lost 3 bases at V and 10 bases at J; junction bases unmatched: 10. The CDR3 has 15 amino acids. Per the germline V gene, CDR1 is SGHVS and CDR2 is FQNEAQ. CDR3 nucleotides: TGTGCCAGCAGCTTCGGTCGCGGGGGGGCGCGGGAGCAGTTCTTC. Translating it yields CASSFGRGGAREQFF.

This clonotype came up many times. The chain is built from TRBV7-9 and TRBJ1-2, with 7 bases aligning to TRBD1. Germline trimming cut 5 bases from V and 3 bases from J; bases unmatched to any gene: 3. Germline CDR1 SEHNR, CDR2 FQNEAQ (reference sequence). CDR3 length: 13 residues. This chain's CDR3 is CASSPDRYYGYTF. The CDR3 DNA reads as TGTGCCAGCAGCCCGGACAGGTACTATGGCTACACCTTC.